These 17 T cell receptor beta chains share one sample of origin, sequenced in a study of cytomegalovirus exposure and HLA in healthy donors. The study ran its PCR with 60 Vbeta and 13 Jbeta primers. Using immunoSEQ multiplex PCR, the repertoire was profiled, and TCRdb retains in-frame clones only, with some absent. The sample carries 74,000 or so clones, 60% to 80% recorded once. The source material was PBMCs. These receptors were obtained from a woman between 40 and 55 years old in good health and CMV-seronegative.

In this sample, this clone turned up many times. The gene calls are TRBV6-5 and TRBJ2-3; D is possibly TRBD2 (5 bases). The CDR3 runs to 16 residues. The V gene's germline CDR1 is MNHEY and CDR2 SVGAGI. The V end lost 2 bases, the J end lost 0 bases, and 12 bases lay between the germline ends. The DNA of the CDR3 is TGTGCCAGCAGTTACGGGCGGGCCGTTAGCACAGATACGCAGTATTTT. Its protein product is CASSYGRAVSTDTQYF.

This clone was counted once. The V and J genes are TRBV2 and TRBJ2-7; TRBD1 aligns across 10 bases. CDR1 and CDR2 from the germline V gene are SNHLY and FYNNEI. CDR3 length equals 14 residues. The V segment lost 6 bases and the J segment 4 bases; nucleotides outside the gene matches: 6. The CDR3, as DNA: TGTGCCAGCAGCGCCGACAGGGGGCGGTACGAGCAGTACTTC. It translates to CASSADRGRYEQYF.

This chain connects TRBV29-1 to TRBJ2-2; TRBD2 might be the D (6 bases). The CDR3 sequence is 13 residues long. V lost 3 bases, J lost 1 base, and 6 bases lay in between. Germline CDR1 SQVTM, CDR2 ANQGSEA. The CDR3 DNA sequence: TGCAGCGTTGATAGCGGGAACACCGGGGAGCTGTTTTTT. Its translation: CSVDSGNTGELFF.

This clone was counted once. This chain joins TRBV7-2 and TRBJ2-7, with 13 bases identical to TRBD2. In germline, CDR1 is SGHTA, CDR2 FQGNSA. The CDR3 loop spans 15 amino acids. The J segment lost 4 bases and the V segment lost 5 bases, leaving 5 bases of the junction unmatched. The CDR3 bases are TGTGCCAGCAGCCCAACTAGCGGGGGGGCGTACGAGCAGTACTTC. Its protein product is CASSPTSGGAYEQYF.

This chain connects TRBV30 to TRBJ2-5; 9 bases fit TRBD1. The CDR3 contains 15 residues. J lost 4 bases, V lost 7 bases, and 13 bases had no gene match. CDR1 GTSNPN and CDR2 SVGIG come from the germline V gene (reference sequence). The CDR3 here is CASQWAGTGTETQYF. For the CDR3, the DNA is TGTGCCTCCCAATGGGCGGGGACAGGGACAGAGACCCAGTACTTC. Using reference TRBV30 and TRBJ2-5 for the parts outside the CDR3, the full variable domain is SQTIHQWPATLVQPVGSPLSLECTVEGTSNPNLYWYRQAAGRGLQLLFYSVGIGQISSEVPQNLSASRPQDRQFILSSKKLLLSDSGFYLCASQWAGTGTETQYFGPGTRLLVL.

Remarks on this clone: In the same sample, other DNA sequences code for this CDR3. The CDR3 DNA reads TGCAGTGCCGACAGGGCAGATACGCAGTATTTT. As protein: CSADRADTQYF. This chain links TRBV20-1 with TRBJ2-3, with TRBD1 identical over 7 bases. This CDR3 contains 11 residues. In germline, CDR1 is DFQATT, CDR2 SNEGSKA (reference sequence). V dropped 6 bases and J dropped 4; count of bases not matched to a gene: 1.

This chain links TRBV4-1 with TRBJ2-7, with D unclear. The CDR3 is 13 amino acids. V was pared by 1 base and J by 3 bases, with 7 bases between. CDR1 MGHRA and CDR2 YSYEKL come from the germline V gene. CDR3 region: CASSQVYGYEQYF. CDR3 nucleotides: TGCGCCAGCAGCCAAGTGTACGGCTACGAGCAGTACTTC.

J is TRBJ1-2 and V is TRBV7-2; 9 bases align to TRBD1. Looked up from germline, CDR1 is SGHTA and CDR2 is FQGNSA. The CDR3 totals 15 residues. Losses at the gene ends were 2 bases for V and 4 bases for J; bases not matched to a gene: 5. Here the CDR3 DNA reads TGTGCCAGCAGCTTAACTGACAGGGGGGCCTATGGCTACACCTTC. Protein: CASSLTDRGAYGYTF.

J is TRBJ1-1 and V is TRBV5-4; TRBD1 might be the D (5 bases). The ends were cut back, 4 bases at V and 3 bases at J, with 10 bases in the middle. The CDR3 is 13 amino acids. CDR1 and CDR2 from the germline V gene are SGHNT and YYREEE (reference sequence). The CDR3 bases are TGTGCCAGCAGCCCAGACAGTTACACTGAAGCTTTCTTT. As protein: CASSPDSYTEAFF.

This chain joins TRBV29-1 and TRBJ1-2; D is ambiguous. Germline CDR1 SQVTM, CDR2 ANQGSEA. The CDR3 is made up of 15 amino acids. Trimming shortened V by 5 bases and J by 4 bases, and 20 bases separated the two germline ends. CDR3 amino acids: CSVLTPGRMLYGYTF. The CDR3 DNA follows: TGCAGCGTTCTCACCCCTGGCAGAATGCTCTATGGCTACACCTTC.

The chain couples TRBV30 to TRBJ1-2; 8 bases fit TRBD1. CDR1 is GTSNPN, CDR2 SVGIG, per germline (reference sequence). The length of the CDR3 is 14 residues. V lost 2 bases to trimming and J lost 6 bases; unmatched junction nucleotides: 8. The CDR3 reads CAWSQGARENGYTF. CDR3 bases: TGTGCCTGGAGTCAGGGGGCGCGGGAGAATGGCTACACCTTC.

The chain carries TRBV25-1 and TRBJ1-1; D is unclear. The CDR3 covers 15 residues. Trimming took off 1 base at V and 3 bases at J, with 12 bases between the two ends. Germline V gene sequence: CDR1 MGHDK, CDR2 SYGVNS. CDR3 protein: CASSEWGRRDTEAFF. The CDR3 DNA reads TGTGCCAGCAGTGAATGGGGTAGGCGGGACACTGAAGCTTTCTTT.

The genes are TRBV7-6 and TRBJ2-3; 10 nucleotides agree with TRBD2. Trimming took 5 bases from V and 4 from J; bases not matched to a gene: 12. The CDR3 spans 17 residues. CDR1 is SGHVS, CDR2 FNYEAQ, per germline. The CDR3 sequence: CASSHRASGSSADTQYF. For the CDR3, the DNA is TGTGCCAGCAGCCACCGGGCTAGCGGGAGTTCCGCAGATACGCAGTATTTT.

The chain employs TRBV7-9 and TRBJ1-2, with 7 bases aligning to TRBD1. CDR1 is SEHNR, CDR2 FQNEAQ, per germline (reference sequence). The ends lost 5 bases at V and 0 bases at J; junction bases unmatched: 9. The CDR3 has 16 residues. CDR3 sequence reads: CASSPGGTSANYGYTF. As DNA, the CDR3 is TGTGCCAGCAGCCCAGGGGGGACCTCAGCTAACTATGGCTACACCTTC.

The chain joins TRBV7-9 to TRBJ1-2; unclear D gene. The V end was cut by 7 bases, the J end by 1 base, with 16 bases between. Germline values: CDR1 SEHNR, CDR2 FQNEAQ (reference sequence). The CDR3 runs to 15 residues. The CDR3 is CASTREGVINYGYTF. For the CDR3, the DNA is TGTGCCAGCACCCGAGAGGGTGTAATTAACTATGGCTACACCTTC. Full variable domain (remainder filled in from reference TRBV7-9 and TRBJ1-2): DTGVSQNPRHKITKRGQNVTFRCDPISEHNRLYWYRQTLGQGPEFLTYFQNEAQLEKSRLLSDRFSAERPKGSFSTLEIQRTEQGDSAMYLCASTREGVINYGYTFGSGTRLTVV.

The chain is built from TRBV9 and TRBJ2-7; 10 bases fit TRBD1. Germline V gene sequence: CDR1 SGDLS, CDR2 YYNGEE. CDR3 length: 14 residues. V gave up 3 bases and J gave up 6 bases; unmatched junction bases: 6. CDR3 DNA sequence: TGTGCCAGCAGCGGACGACAGGGGGCTGGCGAGCAGTACTTC. Encoded protein: CASSGRQGAGEQYF.

This chain joins TRBV6-4 and TRBJ1-3, with D maybe TRBD1 (6 bases). There are 16 residues in the CDR3. V was pared by 0 bases and J by 5 bases, with 14 bases between. From germline, CDR1 is MRHNA and CDR2 SNTAGT. CDR3 region: CASSDSQTGSRNTIYF. The CDR3 DNA follows: TGTGCCAGCAGTGACTCCCAAACAGGGAGCCGAAACACCATATATTTT.